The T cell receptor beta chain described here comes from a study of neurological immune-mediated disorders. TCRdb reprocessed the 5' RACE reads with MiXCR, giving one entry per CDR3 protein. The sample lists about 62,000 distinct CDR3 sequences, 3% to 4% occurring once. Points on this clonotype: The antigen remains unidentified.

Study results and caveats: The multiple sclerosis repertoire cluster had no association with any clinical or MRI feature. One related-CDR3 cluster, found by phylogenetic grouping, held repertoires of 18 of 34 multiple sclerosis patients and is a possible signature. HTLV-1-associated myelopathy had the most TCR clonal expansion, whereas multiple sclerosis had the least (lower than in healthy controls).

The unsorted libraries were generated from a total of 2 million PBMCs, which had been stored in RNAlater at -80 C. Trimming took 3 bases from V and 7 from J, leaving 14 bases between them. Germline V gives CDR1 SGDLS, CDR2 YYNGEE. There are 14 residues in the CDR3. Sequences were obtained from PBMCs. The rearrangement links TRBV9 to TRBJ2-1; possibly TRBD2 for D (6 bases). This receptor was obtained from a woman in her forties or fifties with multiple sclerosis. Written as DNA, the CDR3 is TGTGCCAGCAGCGCTAGCGCCGGTACGAATGAGCAGTTCTTC. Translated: CASSASAGTNEQFF.